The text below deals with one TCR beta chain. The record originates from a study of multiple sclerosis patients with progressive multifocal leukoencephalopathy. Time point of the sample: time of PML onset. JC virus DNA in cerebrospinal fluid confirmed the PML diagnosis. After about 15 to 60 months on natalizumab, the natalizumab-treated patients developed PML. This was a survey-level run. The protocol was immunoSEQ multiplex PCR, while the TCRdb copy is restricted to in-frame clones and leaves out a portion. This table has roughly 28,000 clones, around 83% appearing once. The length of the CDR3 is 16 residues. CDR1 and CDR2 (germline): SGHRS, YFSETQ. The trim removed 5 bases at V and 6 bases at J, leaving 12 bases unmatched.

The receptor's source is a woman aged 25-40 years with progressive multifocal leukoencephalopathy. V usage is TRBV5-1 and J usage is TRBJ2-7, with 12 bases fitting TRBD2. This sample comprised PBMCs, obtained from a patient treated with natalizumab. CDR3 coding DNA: TGCGCCAGCAGGCCCCTAGCGGGAGGGGGAGGTGTCGAGCAGTACTTC. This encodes CASRPLAGGGGVEQYF.